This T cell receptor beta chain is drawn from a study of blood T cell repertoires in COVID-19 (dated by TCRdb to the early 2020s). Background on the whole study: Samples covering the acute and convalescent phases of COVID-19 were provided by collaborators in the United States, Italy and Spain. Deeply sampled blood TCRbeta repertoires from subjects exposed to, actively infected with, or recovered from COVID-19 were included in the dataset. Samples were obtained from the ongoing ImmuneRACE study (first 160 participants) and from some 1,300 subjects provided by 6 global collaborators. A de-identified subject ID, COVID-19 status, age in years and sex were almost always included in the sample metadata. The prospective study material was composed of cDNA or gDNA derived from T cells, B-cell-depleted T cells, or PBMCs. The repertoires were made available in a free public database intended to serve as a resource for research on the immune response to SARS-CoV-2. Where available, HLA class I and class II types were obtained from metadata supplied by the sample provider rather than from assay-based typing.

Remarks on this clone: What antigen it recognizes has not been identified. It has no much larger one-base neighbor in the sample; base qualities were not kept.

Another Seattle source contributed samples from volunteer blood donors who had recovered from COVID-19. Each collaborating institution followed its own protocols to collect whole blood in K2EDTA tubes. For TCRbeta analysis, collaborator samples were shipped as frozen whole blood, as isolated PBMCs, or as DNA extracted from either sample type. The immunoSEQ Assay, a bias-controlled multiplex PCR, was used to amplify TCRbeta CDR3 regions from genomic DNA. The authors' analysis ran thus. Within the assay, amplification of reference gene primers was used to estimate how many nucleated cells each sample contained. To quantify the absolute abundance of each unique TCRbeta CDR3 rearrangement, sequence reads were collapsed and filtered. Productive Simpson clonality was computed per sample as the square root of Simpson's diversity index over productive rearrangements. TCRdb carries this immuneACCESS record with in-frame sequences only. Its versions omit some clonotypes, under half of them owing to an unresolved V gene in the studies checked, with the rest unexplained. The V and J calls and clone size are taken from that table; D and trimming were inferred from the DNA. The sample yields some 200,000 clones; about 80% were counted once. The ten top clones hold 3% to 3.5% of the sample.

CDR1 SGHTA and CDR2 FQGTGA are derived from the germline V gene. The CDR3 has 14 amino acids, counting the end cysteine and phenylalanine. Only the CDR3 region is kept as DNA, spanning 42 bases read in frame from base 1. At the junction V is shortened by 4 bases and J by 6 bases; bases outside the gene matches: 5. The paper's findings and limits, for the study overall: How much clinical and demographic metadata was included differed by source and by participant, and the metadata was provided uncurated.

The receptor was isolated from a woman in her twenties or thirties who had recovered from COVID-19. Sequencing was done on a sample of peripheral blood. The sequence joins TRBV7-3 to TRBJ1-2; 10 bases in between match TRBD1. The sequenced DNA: TGTGCCAGCAGCTCAAGGACAGGGGGAAATGGCTACACCTTC. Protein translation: CASSSRTGGNGYTF.